This T cell receptor beta chain was obtained from a study of T cell clones after liver transplantation (dated by TCRdb to the late 2010s). With regard to the full study: Samples were obtained from ITN030ST, a randomized trial in which withdrawal of immunosuppression was attempted within 2 years of liver transplantation. Three of the eight recipients were HCV-positive; the others were transplanted for non-autoimmune, non-viral indications. Tolerance was defined as complete immunosuppression withdrawal for at least one year with no rise in liver enzymes beyond twice the upper limit of normal. Blood samples were collected pre-transplant, pre-randomization before withdrawal, and post-randomization after either full withdrawal or failed withdrawal. Third party-reactive TCRbeta sequences from pre-transplant MLRs were also identified as an antigen-independent comparator for donor-reactive sequences. Of the 8 liver transplant recipients making up the studied cohort, 3 were classified as tolerant and 5 as non-tolerant. The subjects received no induction therapy and were kept on standard immunosuppression until randomization at 12-24 months post-transplant. Donor-reactive T cell clones were identified by TCRbeta sequencing following a pre-transplant mixed lymphocyte reaction and were subsequently tracked in post-transplant blood. The research as a whole found: In 5 of 8 subjects, circulating donor-reactive CD4 TCRbeta sequences decreased significantly after transplant, regardless of tolerance or HCV status. When repertoire turnover was accounted for, significantly reduced detection of donor-reactive sequences was found in 7 of 8 subjects for CD4 and in 8 of 8 subjects for CD8. Low numbers of available donor cells limited the measurable donor-reactive repertoire in a couple of subjects. Since no allograft tissue specimens were available, donor-reactive T cells may have migrated into the graft instead of being deleted. The decline in donor-reactive sequences exceeded the decline in third party-reactive sequences, suggesting partial antigen-specific deletion that was unrelated to withdrawal success. The conclusions were preliminary, being limited by small, heterogeneous patient numbers and by non-standardized post-transplant time points.

Unstimulated PBMCs, after thawing, were stained for CD3, CD4 and CD8 and then FACS-sorted into CD3+CD4+ and CD3+CD8+ populations. All 8 studied subjects were randomized to immunosuppression withdrawal. The Qiagen DNeasy Blood and Tissue Kit was used to isolate genomic DNA. Taken from cysteine to phenylalanine, the CDR3 has 15 residues. The kept DNA is CDR3 alone, 45 bases in frame from the first base. The germline V gene sets CDR1 to SGDLS and CDR2 to YYNGEE. V drops 0 bases and J drops 6 bases, leaving 14 bases in between. On this clone: The antigen it binds to is not known. Base-call qualities are not available, and no considerably larger clone is one nucleotide away.

High-throughput TCRbeta CDR3 sequencing of frozen genomic DNA was performed by immunoSEQ, including PCR amplification, mapping, bias correction and internal controls. The published analysis was carried out like this. Productive rearrangements were kept, and unique TCRbeta sequences were defined by CDR3 nucleotide sequence plus V and J gene. A sequence counted as donor-reactive only if the sequence showed at least 5-fold expansion in CFSE-low cells compared with unstimulated pre-transplant cells and had a frequency of at least 0.01%. Minimum frequency thresholds were set for each subject based on the unstimulated sample with the lowest template count, ensuring at least 90% detection power. Jensen-Shannon divergence between the top 1000 TCRbeta sequences post- versus pre-transplant served as the measure of repertoire turnover. Changes in detection of donor-reactive sequences were tested with two-sided Fisher's exact tests. Held by TCRdb, this immuneACCESS table contains in-frame sequences only and omits some clones. Under half of the omission traces to an unresolved V gene where checked; the cause of the rest is unknown. Clone size and V and J calls were adopted from that table, with D and trimming inferred from the DNA. This sample holds tens of thousands of clones; 80% were observed only once. About 0.79% of the sample lies in the top ten.

Sequencing was performed on CD4+ T cells from blood, taken 12 months after liver transplant. The V gene is TRBV9 and the J gene is TRBJ2-3; no D segment can be confidently identified. This TCR was sampled from a human patient who received a liver transplant. Because of the transplant, the T cells may be the graft donor's rather than the patient's own. The CDR3 reads CASSVGGNPRDTQYF. The DNA sequence reads TGTGCCAGCAGCGTAGGTGGGAATCCTCGGGATACGCAGTATTTT. Full variable domain (CDR3 extended with the reference TRBV9 and TRBJ2-3 proteins): DSGVTQTPKHLITATGQRVTLRCSPRSGDLSVYWYQQSLDQGLQFLIQYYNGEERAKGNILERFSAQQFPDLHSELNLSSLELGDSALYFCASSVGGNPRDTQYFGPGTRLTVL.